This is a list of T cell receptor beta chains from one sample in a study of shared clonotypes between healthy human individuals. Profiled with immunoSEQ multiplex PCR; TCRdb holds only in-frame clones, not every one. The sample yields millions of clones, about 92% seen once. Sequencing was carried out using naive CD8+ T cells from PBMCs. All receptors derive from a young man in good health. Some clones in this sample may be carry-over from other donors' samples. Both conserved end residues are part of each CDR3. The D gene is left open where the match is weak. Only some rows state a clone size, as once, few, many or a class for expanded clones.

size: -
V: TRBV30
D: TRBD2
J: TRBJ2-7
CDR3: CAYTERESSYEQYF
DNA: TGTGCCTACACAGAGCGGGAAAGTTCCTACGAGCAGTACTTC

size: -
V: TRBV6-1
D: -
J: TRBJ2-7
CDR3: CASSVWAGGGNEQYF
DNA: TGTGCCAGCAGTGTATGGGCAGGGGGGGGGAACGAGCAGTACTTC

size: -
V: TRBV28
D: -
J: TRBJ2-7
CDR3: CASRKTGRSYEQYF
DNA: TGTGCCAGCAGAAAGACAGGGAGGTCCTACGAGCAGTACTTC

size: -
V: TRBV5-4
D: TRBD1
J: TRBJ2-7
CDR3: CASSRTRTGPEQYF
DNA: TGTGCCAGCAGCAGAACTAGGACAGGGCCCGAGCAGTACTTC

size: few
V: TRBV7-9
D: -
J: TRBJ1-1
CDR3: CASSTTSPWGAEAFF
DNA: TGTGCCAGCAGCACCACTTCTCCCTGGGGAGCTGAAGCTTTCTTT

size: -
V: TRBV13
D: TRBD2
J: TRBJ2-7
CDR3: CASSLLAGVEEQYF
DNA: TGTGCCAGCAGCCTACTAGCGGGAGTAGAGGAGCAGTACTTC

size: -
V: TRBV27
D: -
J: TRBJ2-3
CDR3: CASSLSTPTDTQYF
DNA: TGTGCCAGCAGTTTATCAACCCCCACAGATACGCAGTATTTT

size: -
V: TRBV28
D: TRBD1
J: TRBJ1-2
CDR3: CASSPIGQGYGYTF
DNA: TGTGCCAGCAGTCCGATCGGACAGGGGTATGGCTACACCTTC

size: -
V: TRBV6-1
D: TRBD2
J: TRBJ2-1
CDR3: CASSEAVRLAGEVNEQFF
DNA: TGTGCCAGCAGTGAAGCCGTGCGACTAGCGGGAGAGGTCAATGAGCAGTTCTTC

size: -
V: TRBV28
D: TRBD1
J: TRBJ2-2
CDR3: CASSFSRGITGELFF
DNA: TGTGCCAGCAGTTTCTCCAGGGGGATTACCGGGGAGCTGTTTTTT

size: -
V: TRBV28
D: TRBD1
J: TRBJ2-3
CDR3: CASSPPGQGGTDTQYF
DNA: TGTGCCAGCAGTCCTCCGGGACAGGGAGGAACAGATACGCAGTATTTT

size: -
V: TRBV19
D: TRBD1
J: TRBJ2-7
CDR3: CASSPGTGGDYEQYF
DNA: TGTGCCAGTAGTCCCGGGACAGGGGGCGACTACGAGCAGTACTTC

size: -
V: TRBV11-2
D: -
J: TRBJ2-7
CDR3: CASSFGGTTYEQYF
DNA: TGTGCCAGCAGCTTCGGTGGGACCACCTACGAGCAGTACTTC

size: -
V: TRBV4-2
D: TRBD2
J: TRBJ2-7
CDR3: CASSQTLAGVEQYF
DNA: TGTGCCAGCAGCCAAACACTAGCGGGAGTTGAGCAGTACTTC

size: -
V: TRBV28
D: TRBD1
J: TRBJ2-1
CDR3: CASSPTGDEQFF
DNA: TGTGCCAGCAGTCCTACAGGGGATGAGCAGTTCTTC

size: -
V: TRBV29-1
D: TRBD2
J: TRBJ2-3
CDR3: CSGKVSGTMSGKLDTQYF
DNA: TGCAGCGGGAAGGTATCCGGGACTATGAGTGGCAAGCTAGATACGCAGTATTTT

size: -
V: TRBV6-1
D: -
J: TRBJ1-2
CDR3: CASREPKTLNYGYTF
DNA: TGTGCCAGCAGGGAACCTAAGACACTTAACTATGGCTACACCTTC

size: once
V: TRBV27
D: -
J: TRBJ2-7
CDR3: CASSFSAGRLFYEQYF
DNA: TGTGCCAGCAGTTTCTCGGCAGGCAGACTCTTCTACGAGCAGTACTTC

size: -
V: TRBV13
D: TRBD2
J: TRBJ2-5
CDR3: CASSSGLAGVGFQETQYF
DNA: TGTGCCAGCAGCTCGGGACTAGCGGGAGTAGGTTTCCAAGAGACCCAGTACTTC

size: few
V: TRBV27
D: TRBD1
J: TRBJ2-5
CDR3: CASSLLTGSQETQYF
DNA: TGTGCCAGCAGTTTATTGACAGGGAGCCAAGAGACCCAGTACTTC

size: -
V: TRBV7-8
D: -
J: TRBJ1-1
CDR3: CASTSSRGTEAFF
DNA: TGTGCCAGCACCTCTTCGAGGGGGACTGAAGCTTTCTTT

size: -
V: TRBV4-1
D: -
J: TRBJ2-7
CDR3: CASSQDPEAYEQYF
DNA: TGCGCCAGCAGCCAAGACCCGGAGGCCTACGAGCAGTACTTC

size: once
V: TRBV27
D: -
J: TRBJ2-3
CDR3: CASTTSLGTLPSTDTQYF
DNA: TGTGCCAGCACTACATCTCTCGGGACCCTCCCAAGCACAGATACGCAGTATTTT

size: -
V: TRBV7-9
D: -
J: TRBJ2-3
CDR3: CASSLGISDTQYF
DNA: TGTGCCAGCAGCTTAGGTATCTCAGATACGCAGTATTTT

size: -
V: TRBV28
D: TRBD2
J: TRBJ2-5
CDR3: CASSPGPSGSSETQYF
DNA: TGTGCCAGCAGTCCCGGCCCTAGCGGGAGCAGCGAGACCCAGTACTTC

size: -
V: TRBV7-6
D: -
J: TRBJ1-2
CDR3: CASSLGTAGYTF
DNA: TGTGCCAGCAGCCTGGGGACGGCGGGCTACACCTTC

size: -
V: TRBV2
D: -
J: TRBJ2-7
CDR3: CASSDSSSYEQYF
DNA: TGTGCCAGCAGTGATTCGAGCTCCTACGAGCAGTACTTC

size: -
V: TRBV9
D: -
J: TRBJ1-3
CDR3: CASSPPVSGNTIYF
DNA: TGTGCCAGCAGCCCCCCGGTCTCTGGAAACACCATATATTTT

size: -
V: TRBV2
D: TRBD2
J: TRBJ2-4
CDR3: CASGTSGRALNIQYF
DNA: TGTGCCAGCGGGACTAGCGGGAGGGCCTTGAACATTCAGTACTTC

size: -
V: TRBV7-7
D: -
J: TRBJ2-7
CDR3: CASSRNSYEQYF
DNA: TGTGCCAGCAGTCGAAATTCCTACGAGCAGTACTTC

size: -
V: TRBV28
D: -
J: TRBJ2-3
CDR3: CASGIARLGDTQYF
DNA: TGTGCCAGCGGAATAGCGAGGTTGGGAGATACGCAGTATTTT

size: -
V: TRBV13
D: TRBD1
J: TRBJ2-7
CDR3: CASSQQGQGLSYEQYF
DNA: TGTGCCAGCAGCCAGCAAGGACAGGGGCTATCCTACGAGCAGTACTTC

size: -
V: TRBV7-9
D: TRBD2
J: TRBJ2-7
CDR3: CASSLVAGTYEQYF
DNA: TGTGCCAGCAGCTTAGTAGCGGGAACCTACGAGCAGTACTTC

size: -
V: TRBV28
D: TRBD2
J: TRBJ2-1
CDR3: CASSPGTSFRSYNEQFF
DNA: TGTGCCAGCAGTCCCGGGACTAGCTTTCGCTCCTACAATGAGCAGTTCTTC

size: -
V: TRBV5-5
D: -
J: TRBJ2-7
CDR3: CASSLGAWTTPVYEQYF
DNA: TGTGCCAGCAGCTTGGGGGCATGGACTACTCCGGTATACGAGCAGTACTTC

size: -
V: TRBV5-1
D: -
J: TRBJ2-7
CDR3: CASSLGNLGQYF
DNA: TGCGCCAGCAGCTTGGGAAACCTTGGGCAGTACTTC

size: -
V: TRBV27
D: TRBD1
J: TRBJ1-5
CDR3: CASSLTGNSNQPQHF
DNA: TGTGCCAGCAGTTTGACAGGGAATAGCAATCAGCCCCAGCATTTT

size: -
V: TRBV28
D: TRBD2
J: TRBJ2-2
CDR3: CASSFRIRGTSGINTGELFF
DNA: TGTGCCAGCAGTTTCCGCATCAGAGGGACTAGCGGCATAAACACCGGGGAGCTGTTTTTT

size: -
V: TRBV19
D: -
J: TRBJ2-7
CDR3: CASSMGTGSYEQYF
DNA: TGTGCCAGTAGTATGGGGACGGGTTCCTACGAGCAGTACTTC

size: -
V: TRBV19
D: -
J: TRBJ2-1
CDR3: CASSIYRTSRAEQFF
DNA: TGTGCCAGTAGTATTTACCGAACGAGCAGGGCTGAGCAGTTCTTC

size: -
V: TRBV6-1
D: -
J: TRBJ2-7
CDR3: CASSEAPGIPYEQYF
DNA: TGTGCCAGCAGTGAAGCGCCGGGGATTCCCTACGAGCAGTACTTC

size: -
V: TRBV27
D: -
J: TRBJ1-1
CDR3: CASSLRGGMNTEAFF
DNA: TGTGCCAGCAGTTTAAGGGGGGGGATGAACACTGAAGCTTTCTTT

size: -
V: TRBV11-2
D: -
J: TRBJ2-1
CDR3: CASSLGGFGLNEQFF
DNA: TGTGCCAGCAGCTTAGGCGGATTCGGGCTAAATGAGCAGTTCTTC

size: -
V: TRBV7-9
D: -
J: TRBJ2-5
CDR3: CASSFGGKPKETQYF
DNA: TGTGCCAGCAGCTTCGGGGGCAAGCCGAAAGAGACCCAGTACTTC

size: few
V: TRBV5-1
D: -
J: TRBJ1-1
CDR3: CASSLGPGEDTEAFF
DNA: TGCGCCAGCAGCTTGGGGCCCGGGGAGGACACTGAAGCTTTCTTT

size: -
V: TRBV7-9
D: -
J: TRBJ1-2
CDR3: CASSPRGDYGYTF
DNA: TGTGCCAGCAGCCCCCGGGGGGACTATGGCTACACCTTC

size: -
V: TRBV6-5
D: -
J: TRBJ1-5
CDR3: CASSYREGDQPQHF
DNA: TGTGCCAGCAGTTATAGGGAGGGGGACCAGCCCCAGCATTTT

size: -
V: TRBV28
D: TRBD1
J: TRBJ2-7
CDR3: CASSSGTGPDEQYF
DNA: TGTGCCAGCAGTTCAGGGACAGGGCCAGACGAGCAGTACTTC

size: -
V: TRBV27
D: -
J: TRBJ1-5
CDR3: CASSPRRSLTLWGSNQPQHF
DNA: TGTGCCAGCAGTCCCCGGCGAAGCCTGACATTGTGGGGTAGCAATCAGCCCCAGCATTTT

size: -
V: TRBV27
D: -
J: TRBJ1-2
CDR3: CASSRVWNPQNYGYTF
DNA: TGTGCCAGCAGCCGCGTCTGGAACCCTCAAAACTATGGCTACACCTTC

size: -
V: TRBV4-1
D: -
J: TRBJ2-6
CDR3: CASSQGGRFSGANVLTF
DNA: TGCGCCAGCAGCCAAGGGGGACGGTTCTCTGGGGCCAACGTCCTGACTTTC

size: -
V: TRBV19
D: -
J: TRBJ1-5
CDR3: CASSIGPYRLSNQPQHF
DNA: TGTGCCAGTAGTATAGGGCCCTACAGGCTTAGCAATCAGCCCCAGCATTTT